These 26 T cell receptor beta chains originate from one sample sequenced in a study of cytomegalovirus exposure and HLA in healthy donors (dated by TCRdb to about 2017). The library was prepared using the immunoSEQ multiplex PCR assay. For the multiplex PCR, a mixture combining 60 forward primers for TCR Vbeta segments and 13 reverse primers for TCR Jbeta segments was used. Here the immuneACCESS table is served through TCRdb, limited to in-frame sequences with V and J called. Missing clones are a known gap in these copies; in checked studies unresolved V genes cover under half, and the rest lacks a known reason. Within this sample are around 57,000 clones, with roughly 90% of them counted one time only. The ten largest clones represent approximately 1.6% of the sample. The sample consisted of PBMCs. All receptors derive from a young man in good health and CMV-seropositive.

The V call is TRBV19, the J call TRBJ2-7; D may be TRBD1 (6 bases). Germline V CDR1 and CDR2: LNHDA, SQIVND (reference sequence). Between the trimmed V and J ends, which lost 5 bases and 5 bases, there was a span of 19 bases. This CDR3 is 15 amino acids long. The CDR3: CASSQPEKRGNEQYF. CDR3 DNA: TGTGCCAGTAGTCAACCCGAGAAAAGGGGGAACGAGCAGTACTTC. The full variable domain, in which reference TRBV19 and TRBJ2-7 provide the parts outside the CDR3, is DGGITQSPKYLFRKEGQNVTLSCEQNLNHDAMYWYRQDPGQGLRLIYYSQIVNDFQKGDIAEGYSVSREKKESFPLTVTSAQKNPTAFYLCASSQPEKRGNEQYFGPGTRLTVT.

The CDR3: CASIFSVGNTGELFF. The CDR3 region has the DNA TGTGCCAGCATATTTAGCGTGGGGAACACCGGGGAGCTGTTTTTT. V is TRBV6-1 and J is TRBJ2-2; TRBD2 is a possible D gene (5 bases). CDR1 MNHNS and CDR2 SASEGT come from the germline V gene. The V end was cut by 7 bases, the J end by 1 base, with 13 bases between. The CDR3 is 15 residues long.

In its sample, this clone was seen once. The chain combines TRBV29-1 with TRBJ1-6, with 9 bases that match TRBD1. Germline CDR1 reads SQVTM; CDR2 reads ANQGSEA. CDR3 length: 14 amino acids. The V and J ends lost 5 bases and 9 bases, in that order; junction bases with no gene match: 8. CDR3 protein: CSVLRDRDASPLHF. CDR3 DNA: TGCAGCGTTCTCCGGGACAGGGACGCTTCACCCCTCCACTTT.

The rearrangement links TRBV5-1 to TRBJ2-1; a weak D match, TRBD1 (5 bases). Germline V gene data show CDR1 as SGHRS and CDR2 as YFSETQ. The V end lost 4 bases, the J end lost 5 bases, and 16 bases lay between the germline ends. The CDR3 has 15 residues. CDR3 residues: CASSLRVVGDNEQFF. The CDR3 DNA follows: TGCGCCAGCAGCCTCAGGGTAGTTGGGGACAATGAGCAGTTCTTC. Combining the CDR3 with reference TRBV5-1 and TRBJ2-1 gives the whole variable domain KAGVTQTPRYLIKTRGQQVTLSCSPISGHRSVSWYQQTPGQGLQFLFEYFSETQRNKGNFPGRFSGRQFSNSRSEMNVSTLELGDSALYLCASSLRVVGDNEQFFGPGTRLTVL.

This chain connects TRBV7-2 to TRBJ1-5, with D hard to call. The germline V gene encodes CDR1 SGHTA and CDR2 FQGNSA. Trimming took 0 bases from V and 5 from J, leaving 5 bases between them. The length of the CDR3 is 13 residues. The CDR3 here is CASSLAVDQPQHF. The CDR3 region has the DNA TGTGCCAGCAGCTTAGCCGTCGATCAGCCCCAGCATTTT.

The CDR3: CASSPSRSSGNYGYTF. The CDR3 DNA reads TGTGCCAGCTCACCCTCCCGTAGTTCAGGGAACTATGGCTACACCTTC. The chain joins TRBV18 to TRBJ1-2; TRBD1 might be the D (5 bases). Trimming left V 3 bases short and J 2 bases short, with 16 bases between. The CDR3 has 16 residues. The V gene's germline CDR1 is KGHSH and CDR2 LQKENI. Looking up the rest from reference TRBV18 and TRBJ1-2 gives the full variable domain: NAGVMQNPRHLVRRRGQEARLRCSPMKGHSHVYWYRQLPEEGLKFMVYLQKENIIDESGMPKERFSAEFPKEGPSILRIQQVVRGDSAAYFCASSPSRSSGNYGYTFGSGTRLTVV.

The chain couples TRBV4-2 to TRBJ1-2; D not resolved. The CDR3 spans 12 residues. CDR1 and CDR2 (germline): LGHNA, YNFKEQ. The V end was cut by 2 bases, the J end by 8 bases, with 9 bases between. The CDR3 sequence is CASSQSRAGYTF. Written as DNA, the CDR3 is TGTGCCAGCAGCCAAAGCCGTGCCGGCTACACCTTC.

The chain carries TRBV6-6 and TRBJ2-7, with 8 bases identical to TRBD1. This CDR3 is 15 amino acids long. V trimming: 0 bases; J trimming: 6 bases; junction bases outside the gene matches: 7. CDR1 MNHNY and CDR2 SVGAGI come from the germline V gene (reference sequence). The CDR3, as DNA: TGTGCCAGCAGTTACTCTCAATGGACAGGGTTCGAGCAGTACTTC. Its translation: CASSYSQWTGFEQYF.

This chain connects TRBV5-1 to TRBJ2-5, with 7 bases matching TRBD1. Germline assignment: CDR1 SGHRS and CDR2 YFSETQ. Trimming took 3 bases from V and 2 from J; bases not matched to a gene: 7. The length of the CDR3 is 15 residues. This CDR3 reads CASSSLGRGQETQYF. Written as DNA, the CDR3 is TGCGCCAGCAGCTCCCTCGGCAGGGGGCAAGAGACCCAGTACTTC.

The chain has TRBV9 and TRBJ2-7; possible D gene TRBD2, 8 bases. The CDR3 loop spans 20 amino acids. Per germline, CDR1 SGDLS and CDR2 YYNGEE. Trimming removed 3 bases from V and 0 bases from J, with 28 bases in between. The CDR3 bases are TGTGCCAGCAGCGCCCTCGGAGACAGGGCCAATAGCGGGAACTCCTACGAGCAGTACTTC. This sequence encodes CASSALGDRANSGNSYEQYF. Together with reference TRBV9 and TRBJ2-7, the CDR3 gives the full variable domain: DSGVTQTPKHLITATGQRVTLRCSPRSGDLSVYWYQQSLDQGLQFLIQYYNGEERAKGNILERFSAQQFPDLHSELNLSSLELGDSALYFCASSALGDRANSGNSYEQYFGPGTRLTVT.

The table lists this clone with a few counts. The chain recombines TRBV4-3 with TRBJ1-1, with D possibly matching TRBD1 (6 bases). This CDR3 has 16 amino acids. CDR1 LGHNA and CDR2 YSLEER come from the germline V gene. V was trimmed by 0 bases and J by 1 base, leaving 12 bases between them. In DNA, the CDR3 is TGCGCCAGCAGCCAAGAGGCGGGGGCGGGGAACACTGAAGCTTTCTTT. Translated, it gives CASSQEAGAGNTEAFF.

About this clone itself: The identical CDR3 is also encoded by other nucleotide sequences in the sample. This rearrangement joins TRBV5-5 to TRBJ2-3; D perhaps matches TRBD2 (6 bases). This CDR3 comprises 15 residues. Trimming stripped 2 bases from V and 3 bases from J, with 13 bases between. Germline values: CDR1 SGHKS, CDR2 YYEKEE (reference sequence). The CDR3 sequence: CASSFQGGTTDTQYF. CDR3 nucleotide sequence: TGTGCCAGCAGCTTTCAGGGCGGGACTACAGATACGCAGTATTTT. Supplemented by reference TRBV5-5 and TRBJ2-3, the full variable domain reads DAGVTQSPTHLIKTRGQQVTLRCSPISGHKSVSWYQQVLGQGPQFIFQYYEKEERGRGNFPDRFSARQFPNYSSELNVNALLLGDSALYLCASSFQGGTTDTQYFGPGTRLTVL.

In this sample, this clone turned up once. The rearrangement links TRBV30 to TRBJ1-1; no clear D gene. V lost 0 bases, J lost 6 bases, and 14 bases lay in between. The CDR3 has 14 residues. The germline CDR1 and CDR2 sequences are GTSNPN and SVGIG (reference sequence). The CDR3 is CAWSVIRVSAEAFF. The CDR3 DNA follows: TGTGCCTGGAGTGTCATCCGCGTTTCGGCTGAAGCTTTCTTT.

The rearrangement uses TRBV5-1 and TRBJ2-4, with 7 bases identical to TRBD1. This CDR3 has 17 residues. Germline lookup yields CDR1 SGHRS and CDR2 YFSETQ. Trimming took 0 bases from V and 4 from J; bases not matched to a gene: 10. In nucleotides, the CDR3 is TGCGCCAGCAGCTTGGGCGATGGGACAGTCCTAAAAAACATTCAGTACTTC. This encodes CASSLGDGTVLKNIQYF.

The chain couples TRBV5-4 to TRBJ2-1; the D gene is possibly TRBD2 (5 bases). In germline, CDR1 is SGHNT, CDR2 YYREEE (reference sequence). V dropped 2 bases and J dropped 7 bases, with 19 bases sitting between them. The CDR3 extends over 16 amino acids. For the CDR3, the DNA is TGTGCCAGCAGCTTCGGTGGGAGCCGAGGTAAGAATGAGCAGTTCTTC. This encodes CASSFGGSRGKNEQFF.

The chain combines TRBV19 with TRBJ2-7; 13 positions match TRBD2. This CDR3 is built from 16 residues. The germline V gene has CDR1 LNHDA and CDR2 SQIVND (reference sequence). J was trimmed by 4 bases and V by 5 bases; bases with no gene match: 8. The CDR3 DNA is TGTGCCAGTAGTCCACGGACTAGCGGGAGATGGTACGAGCAGTACTTC. It yields the protein CASSPRTSGRWYEQYF.

By frequency in the sample, this clone is medium-sized (0.01 to 0.1%). Here the CDR3 reads CASKGLAGSDTQYF. CDR3 coding DNA: TGTGCCAGCAAGGGATTAGCGGGATCAGATACGCAGTATTTT. The chain uses TRBV2 and TRBJ2-3; 8 bases match TRBD2. The CDR3 has 14 amino acids. V lost 7 bases to trimming and J lost 4 bases; unmatched junction nucleotides: 7. CDR1 is SNHLY and CDR2 is FYNNEI in the germline V gene.

This clone was observed once. The J gene is TRBJ1-1, the V gene TRBV29-1; D is unresolved. CDR3 size: 13 residues. V lost 7 bases to trimming and J lost 4 bases, with 16 bases between them. Germline CDR1 and CDR2: SQVTM and ANQGSEA. The CDR3 region has the DNA TGCAGCGGGGCGGGCCGGTTAGTCACTGAAGCTTTCTTT. As protein: CSGAGRLVTEAFF.

V gene TRBV6-5 combines with J gene TRBJ1-5; no clear D gene. This CDR3 comprises 13 residues. CDR1 is MNHEY and CDR2 is SVGAGI in the germline V gene. V was trimmed by 6 bases and J by 3 bases, leaving 9 bases between them. CDR3 nucleotide sequence: TGTGCCAGCAGGAGGGATCCCAATCAGCCCCAGCATTTT. Amino acids: CASRRDPNQPQHF.

The chain recombines TRBV4-2 with TRBJ2-5; 9 bases are shared with TRBD2. The V and J ends lost 4 bases and 5 bases, in that order; junction bases with no gene match: 14. Germline assignment: CDR1 LGHNA and CDR2 YNFKEQ. The CDR3 is made up of 17 amino acids. CDR3 amino acids: CASSPHPPAGGPETQYF. The CDR3 nucleotides read TGTGCCAGCAGCCCGCACCCCCCGGCGGGAGGGCCGGAGACCCAGTACTTC.

The chain has TRBV7-3 and TRBJ1-6; 11 positions match TRBD1. Germline V CDR1 and CDR2: SGHTA, FQGTGA. The trim removed 5 bases at V and 7 bases at J, leaving 7 bases unmatched. CDR3 size: 16 residues. CDR3 protein: CASSPRTGGENSPLHF. CDR3 sequence (DNA): TGTGCCAGCAGCCCGAGGACAGGGGGCGAGAATTCACCCCTCCACTTT.

This clone was recorded a few times. One junction end disagrees with the germline gene, perhaps due to a read error. This sequence joins TRBV10-3 and TRBJ2-7, with TRBD1 matching 11 bases. From germline, CDR1 is ENHRY and CDR2 SYGVKD. This CDR3 contains 16 residues. CDR3 coding DNA: TGTGCCAGCAGTGAAGTTTCCGGGACAGGGGGCTACGAGCAGTACTTC. Protein sequence: CASSEVSGTGGYEQYF.

The chain couples TRBV6-5 to TRBJ2-2; 9 bases map to TRBD2. The CDR3 runs to 15 residues. V lost 7 bases, J lost 4 bases, and 7 bases stayed unmatched. CDR1 MNHEY and CDR2 SVGAGI come from the germline V gene. The CDR3 protein is CASMWREGLTGELFF. The DNA for the CDR3 is TGTGCCAGCATGTGGCGGGAGGGCCTCACCGGGGAGCTGTTTTTT.

This clone was recorded a few times. This chain connects TRBV21-1 to TRBJ2-1; the tabulated D call, TRBD1, remains unverified against the DNA. TRBV21-1 is a pseudogene. The CDR3 covers 15 residues. CDR3 nucleotide sequence: TGTGCCAGCACCCTGGGACAGGGGGGTAGGAATGAGCAGTTCTTC. The encoded protein is CASTLGQGGRNEQFF.

The chain couples TRBV28 to TRBJ1-6; 10 positions agree with TRBD1. Trimming took 5 bases from V and 10 from J; bases not matched to a gene: 5. The CDR3 extends over 14 amino acids. Germline V CDR1 and CDR2: MDHEN, SYDVKM. The CDR3 sequence: CASSRTGGYSPLHF. DNA for the CDR3: TGTGCCAGCAGTCGGACAGGGGGATACTCACCCCTCCACTTT.

The V and J genes are TRBV7-8 and TRBJ2-7; no clear D. V lost 1 base to trimming and J lost 2 bases, with 9 bases between them. Germline CDR1 SGHVS, CDR2 FQNEAQ. The CDR3 covers 14 residues. The CDR3 loop is CASSLGRLAYEQYF. For the CDR3, the DNA is TGTGCCAGCAGCTTAGGTCGTCTAGCCTACGAGCAGTACTTC.